A selection of T cell receptor beta chains follows, all from one sample in a study of beta chain features in type 1 diabetes. The data were produced by immunoSEQ multiplex PCR, yet TCRdb's version contains in-frame clones alone and is incomplete. The sample has around 260,000 clones; about a fifth are singletons. The sequencing input was naive CD4+ T cells from blood. The receptors come from a woman between 35 and 50 years old with type 1 diabetes. CDR3s include the opening cysteine and the closing phenylalanine or tryptophan. The D gene is left open where the match is weak. Clone size is stated in some rows and not others, as once, few, many or a class when expanded.

V gene,D gene,J gene,clone size,CDR3 protein,CDR3 DNA
TRBV6-1,-,TRBJ2-6,-,CASSGGTSGANVLTF,TGTGCCAGCTCTGGGGGGACCTCTGGGGCCAACGTCCTGACTTTC
TRBV5-1,-,TRBJ1-1,few,CASSESLSGTEAFF,TGCGCCAGCTCTGAATCCTTATCCGGTACTGAAGCTTTCTTT
TRBV10-3,TRBD1,TRBJ2-7,few,CAITDDRVSEQYF,TGTGCCATCACCGATGACAGGGTATCCGAGCAGTACTTC
TRBV25-1,TRBD2,TRBJ2-4,few,CASSEGGGLETKNIQYF,TGTGCCAGCAGTGAAGGGGGAGGGTTAGAGACCAAAAACATTCAGTACTTC
TRBV5-1,TRBD2,TRBJ2-7,-,CASSNTRGGYEQYF,TGCGCCAGCAGCAATACCCGGGGGGGCTACGAGCAGTACTTC
TRBV7-3,TRBD2,TRBJ2-7,-,CASSLTSGSAEQYF,TGTGCCAGCAGCTTGACTAGCGGGAGTGCCGAGCAGTACTTC
TRBV7-2,-,TRBJ1-5,-,CASSTTGTTNQPQHF,TGTGCCAGCAGTACTACCGGGACTACCAATCAGCCCCAGCATTTT
TRBV23-1,TRBD1,TRBJ2-3,few,CASSHDRGPAGTDTQYF,TGCGCCAGCAGTCACGACAGGGGACCTGCCGGCACAGATACGCAGTATTTT
TRBV7-3,-,TRBJ2-5,few,CASTRRETQYF,TGTGCCAGCACCCGGCGGGAGACCCAGTACTTC
TRBV7-9,-,TRBJ2-5,few,CASSLAGGGETQYF,TGTGCCAGCAGCTTAGCGGGAGGCGGGGAGACCCAGTACTTC
TRBV9,-,TRBJ2-1,-,CASNAQGWSYNEQFF,TGTGCCAGCAACGCCCAGGGTTGGTCCTACAATGAGCAGTTCTTC
TRBV9,-,TRBJ1-1,few,CASSRQSSNTEAFF,TGTGCCAGCAGCCGACAGAGTTCGAACACTGAAGCTTTCTTT
TRBV9,-,TRBJ1-6,-,CASSVGGGAYNSPLHF,TGTGCCAGCAGCGTTGGAGGGGGGGCGTATAATTCACCCCTCCACTTT
TRBV19,-,TRBJ1-1,few,CASSARFEAFF,TGTGCCAGTAGTGCCAGATTTGAAGCTTTCTTT
TRBV5-1,-,TRBJ1-2,few,CASSLYTNYGYTF,TGCGCCAGCAGCTTGTACACGAACTATGGCTACACCTTC
TRBV7-2,TRBD1,TRBJ2-5,few,CASSSGQGWETQYF,TGTGCCAGCAGCTCAGGACAGGGGTGGGAGACCCAGTACTTC
TRBV19,-,TRBJ2-7,-,CASSASVALSYEQYF,TGTGCCAGTAGTGCTTCCGTGGCCCTCTCCTACGAGCAGTACTTC
TRBV23-1,-,TRBJ2-5,-,CASTGLGGETQYF,TGCGCCAGCACGGGCCTGGGAGGCGAGACCCAGTACTTC
TRBV29-1,TRBD1,TRBJ2-7,-,CSVEGGFRGRSRSYEQYF,TGCAGCGTTGAAGGGGGTTTCAGGGGGCGCAGTAGATCCTACGAGCAGTACTTC
TRBV19,-,TRBJ1-1,-,CASESPNTEAFF,TGTGCCAGTGAGAGCCCGAACACTGAAGCTTTCTTT
TRBV11-2,TRBD2,TRBJ2-1,few,CASSLDLWGGSIIRFF,TGTGCCAGCAGCTTAGATCTGTGGGGCGGGAGTATTATCCGGTTCTTC
TRBV11-2,-,TRBJ1-5,few,CASSGGSNQPQHF,TGTGCCAGCAGCGGAGGTAGCAATCAGCCCCAGCATTTT
TRBV29-1,TRBD2,TRBJ2-3,few,CSVWTSGDTQYF,TGCAGCGTTTGGACTAGCGGAGATACGCAGTATTTT
TRBV2,TRBD1,TRBJ1-1,once,CASSPDRGTLRPTEAFF,TGTGCCAGCAGTCCGGACAGGGGTACACTCCGACCCACTGAAGCTTTCTTT
TRBV6-5,TRBD1,TRBJ1-2,-,CASSYPSGQGNYGYTF,TGTGCCAGCAGTTACCCTTCGGGACAGGGTAACTATGGCTACACCTTC
TRBV7-2,TRBD2,TRBJ2-3,-,CASSSSGMDTQYF,TGTGCCAGCAGCTCTAGCGGGATGGATACGCAGTATTTT
TRBV7-3,-,TRBJ2-1,-,CASSLGLDNEQFF,TGTGCCAGCAGCTTAGGCCTAGACAATGAGCAGTTCTTC
TRBV30,-,TRBJ2-2,few,CAWSLLDFAGELFF,TGTGCCTGGAGTCTCCTAGATTTCGCCGGGGAGCTGTTTTTT
TRBV18,TRBD1,TRBJ2-7,-,CASSPLGGTGVSYEQYF,TGTGCCAGCTCACCGCTTGGGGGGACAGGTGTCTCCTACGAGCAGTACTTC
TRBV9,-,TRBJ2-1,-,CASSVGEGVSGRQFF,TGTGCCAGCAGCGTAGGTGAAGGGGTCAGTGGAAGGCAGTTCTTC
TRBV4-3,-,TRBJ2-3,few,CASSQEGRGGDTQYF,TGCGCCAGCAGCCAAGAGGGACGGGGAGGAGATACGCAGTATTTT
TRBV10-3,-,TRBJ1-2,few,CAISATDNYGYTF,TGTGCCATCAGTGCCACAGATAACTATGGCTACACCTTC
TRBV29-1,-,TRBJ2-7,few,CSVTRRERSYEQYF,TGCAGCGTCACCCGGCGAGAGCGGTCCTACGAGCAGTACTTC
TRBV7-2,-,TRBJ2-1,-,CASSLVGGNEQFF,TGTGCCAGCAGCTTAGTGGGGGGAAATGAGCAGTTCTTC
TRBV5-6,-,TRBJ2-3,-,CASRATDTQYF,TGTGCCAGCAGAGCCACAGATACGCAGTATTTT
TRBV4-3,-,TRBJ2-7,-,CASSQEEGLPYEQYF,TGCGCCAGCAGCCAGGAAGAGGGCCTTCCCTACGAGCAGTACTTC
TRBV5-1,TRBD2,TRBJ2-5,-,CASSGTSGQETQYF,TGCGCCAGCAGCGGGACTAGCGGCCAAGAGACCCAGTACTTC
TRBV14,TRBD2,TRBJ2-1,-,CASSRTSGRPDEQFF,TGTGCCAGCAGCCGTACTAGCGGGAGGCCGGATGAGCAGTTCTTC
TRBV28,-,TRBJ2-7,-,CASINTGYEQYF,TGTGCCAGCATCAATACAGGGTACGAGCAGTACTTC
TRBV4-2,-,TRBJ2-2,-,CASSQSTSLKNTGELFF,TGTGCCAGCAGCCAATCGACTAGTCTCAAGAACACCGGGGAGCTGTTTTTT
TRBV7-6,TRBD2,TRBJ2-3,-,CASTQVLGLAGTDTQYF,TGTGCCAGCACCCAAGTGCTGGGACTAGCGGGGACAGATACGCAGTATTTT
TRBV10-3,-,TRBJ2-4,-,CAISERQGGVHIQYF,TGTGCCATCAGTGAGCGTCAGGGTGGGGTACACATTCAGTACTTC
TRBV4-1,TRBD1,TRBJ1-2,-,CASRMDRGLTYGYTF,TGCGCCAGCAGGATGGACAGGGGGCTCACCTATGGCTACACCTTC
TRBV6-1,-,TRBJ1-1,-,CASSEIRNTEAFF,TGTGCCAGCAGTGAAATCCGGAACACTGAAGCTTTCTTT
TRBV6-6,TRBD2,TRBJ2-7,once,CASRWTSGRDEQYF,TGTGCCAGCAGGTGGACTAGCGGGAGAGACGAGCAGTACTTC
TRBV2,-,TRBJ1-1,-,CASSKEGTMNTEAFF,TGTGCCAGCAGTAAGGAGGGAACCATGAACACTGAAGCTTTCTTT
TRBV6-5,-,TRBJ2-3,-,CASSYSWGADTQYF,TGTGCCAGCAGTTACTCGTGGGGCGCAGATACGCAGTATTTT